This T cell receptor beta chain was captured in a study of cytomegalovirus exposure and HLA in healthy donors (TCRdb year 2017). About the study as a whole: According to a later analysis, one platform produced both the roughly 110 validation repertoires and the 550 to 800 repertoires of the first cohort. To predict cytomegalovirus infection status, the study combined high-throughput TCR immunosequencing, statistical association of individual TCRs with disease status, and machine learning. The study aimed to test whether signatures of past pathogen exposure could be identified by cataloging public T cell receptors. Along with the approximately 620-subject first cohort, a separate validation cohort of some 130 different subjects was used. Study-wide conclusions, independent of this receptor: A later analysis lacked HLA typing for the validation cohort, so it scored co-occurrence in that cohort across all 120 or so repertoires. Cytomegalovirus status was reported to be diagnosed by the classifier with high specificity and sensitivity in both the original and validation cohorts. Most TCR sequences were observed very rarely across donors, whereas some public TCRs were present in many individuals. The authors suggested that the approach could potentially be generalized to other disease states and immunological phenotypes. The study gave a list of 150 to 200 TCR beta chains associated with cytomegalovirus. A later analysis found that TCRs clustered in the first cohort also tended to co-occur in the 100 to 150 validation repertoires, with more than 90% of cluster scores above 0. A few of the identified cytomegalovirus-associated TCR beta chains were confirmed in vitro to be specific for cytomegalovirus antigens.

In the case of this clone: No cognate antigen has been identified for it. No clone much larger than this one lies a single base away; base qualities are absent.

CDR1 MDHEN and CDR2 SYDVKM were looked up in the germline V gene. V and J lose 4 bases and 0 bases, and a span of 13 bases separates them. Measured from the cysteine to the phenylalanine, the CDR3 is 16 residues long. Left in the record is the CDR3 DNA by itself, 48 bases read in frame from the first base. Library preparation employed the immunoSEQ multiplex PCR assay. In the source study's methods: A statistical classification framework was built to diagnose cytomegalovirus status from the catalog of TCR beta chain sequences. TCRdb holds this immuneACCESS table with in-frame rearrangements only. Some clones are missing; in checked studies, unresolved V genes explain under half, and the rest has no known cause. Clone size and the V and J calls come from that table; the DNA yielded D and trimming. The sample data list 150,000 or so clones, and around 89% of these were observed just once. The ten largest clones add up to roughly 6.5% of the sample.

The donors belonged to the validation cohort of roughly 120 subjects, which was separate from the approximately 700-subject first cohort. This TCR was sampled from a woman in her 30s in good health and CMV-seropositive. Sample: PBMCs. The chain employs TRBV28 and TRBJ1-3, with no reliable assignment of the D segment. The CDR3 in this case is CASSSPQLPSGNTIYF. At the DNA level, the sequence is TGTGCCAGCAGTTCCCCACAGTTACCCTCTGGAAACACCATATATTTT.